This TCR beta chain was captured by sequencing in a study of T cell responses to AZD1222 COVID-19 vaccine. As for the study in general: Second doses at about 4 or about 12 weeks were pooled.

Libraries were prepared by immunoSEQ multiplex PCR; TCRdb keeps only in-frame clonotypes and omits some of them. The repertoire consists of around 150,000 clones, with around 92% occurring once and the leading ten covering 1.3% to 1.5%. Study findings and constraints: Donors skewed white British and female; clonal diversity was possibly underestimated. Regions 160-218 and 743-854 dominated among vaccine-associated CD4 TCRs spanning spike. With two AZD1222 doses given, Spike-specific TCR breadth and depth both rose.

CDR1 and CDR2 (germline): MGHRA, YSYEKL. Trimming removed 0 bases from V and 3 bases from J; junction bases left unmatched: 8. The CDR3 loop spans 18 amino acids. For this clone: No antigen is known for it.

The sequenced sample was peripheral blood, obtained on day 0 of AZD1222 vaccination. V is TRBV4-1 and J is TRBJ1-6; 7 positions match TRBD1. The receptor was derived from an adult in good health. CDR3 DNA: TGCGCCAGCAGCCAAGATGGAACAGGGGTAATCTATAATTCACCCCTCCACTTT. Translating it yields CASSQDGTGVIYNSPLHF.